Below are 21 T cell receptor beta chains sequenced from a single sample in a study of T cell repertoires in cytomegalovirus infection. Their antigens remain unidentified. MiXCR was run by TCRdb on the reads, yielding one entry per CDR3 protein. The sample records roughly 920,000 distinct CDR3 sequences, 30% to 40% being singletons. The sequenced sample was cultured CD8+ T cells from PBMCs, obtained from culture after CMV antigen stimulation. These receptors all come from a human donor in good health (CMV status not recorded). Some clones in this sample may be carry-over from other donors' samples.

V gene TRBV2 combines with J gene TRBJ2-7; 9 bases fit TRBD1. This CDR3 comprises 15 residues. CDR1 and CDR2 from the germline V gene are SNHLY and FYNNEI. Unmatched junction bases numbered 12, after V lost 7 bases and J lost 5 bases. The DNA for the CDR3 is TGTGCCAGCAACTCAGTGGGGACAGGGCTGAACGAGCAGTACGTC. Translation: CASNSVGTGLNEQYV.

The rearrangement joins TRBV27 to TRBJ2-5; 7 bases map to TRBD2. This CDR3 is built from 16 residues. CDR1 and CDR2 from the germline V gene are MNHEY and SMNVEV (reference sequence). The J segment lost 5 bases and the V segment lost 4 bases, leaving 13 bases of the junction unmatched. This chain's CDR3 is CASSWAPGLPTETQYF. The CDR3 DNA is TGTGCCAGCAGTTGGGCCCCGGGACTACCCACGGAGACCCAGTACTTC.

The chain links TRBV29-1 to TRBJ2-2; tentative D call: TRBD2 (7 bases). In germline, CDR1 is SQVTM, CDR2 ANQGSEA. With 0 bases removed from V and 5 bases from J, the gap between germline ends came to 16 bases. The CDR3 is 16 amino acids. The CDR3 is CSVEDGRGQGTGELFF. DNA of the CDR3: TGCAGCGTTGAAGATGGGAGGGGCCAGGGGACCGGGGAGCTGTTTTTT.

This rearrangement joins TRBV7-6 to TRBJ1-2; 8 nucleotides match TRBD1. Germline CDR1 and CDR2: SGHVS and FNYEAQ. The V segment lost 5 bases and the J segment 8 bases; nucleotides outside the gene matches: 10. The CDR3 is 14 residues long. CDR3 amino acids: CASSDRGGTFGYTF. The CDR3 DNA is TGTGCCAGCAGCGACAGGGGAGGGACGTTCGGCTACACCTTC.

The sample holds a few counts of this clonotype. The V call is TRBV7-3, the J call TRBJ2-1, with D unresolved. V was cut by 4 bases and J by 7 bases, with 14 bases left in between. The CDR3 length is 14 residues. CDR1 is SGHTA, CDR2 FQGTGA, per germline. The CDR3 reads CASSSYPTDNEQFF. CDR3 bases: TGTGCCAGCAGCTCCTACCCGACTGATAATGAGCAGTTCTTC. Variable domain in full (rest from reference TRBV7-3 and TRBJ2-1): GAGVSQTPSNKVTEKGKYVELRCDPISGHTALYWYRQSLGQGPEFLIYFQGTGAADDSGLPNDRFFAVRPEGSVSTLKIQRTERGDSAVYLCASSSYPTDNEQFFGPGTRLTVL.

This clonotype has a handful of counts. The CDR3 nucleotides read TGTGCCAGCACAGGGGGCAGTTCCAATGAGCAGTTCTTC. As protein: CASTGGSSNEQFF. The chain combines TRBV7-9 with TRBJ2-1, with 8 positions matching TRBD1. The germline V gene encodes CDR1 SEHNR and CDR2 FQNEAQ (reference sequence). This CDR3 region has 13 residues. The J segment lost 6 bases and the V segment lost 7 bases, leaving 5 bases of the junction unmatched. The complete variable domain, with remaining parts taken from reference TRBV7-9 and TRBJ2-1, reads DTGVSQNPRHKITKRGQNVTFRCDPISEHNRLYWYRQTLGQGPEFLTYFQNEAQLEKSRLLSDRFSAERPKGSFSTLEIQRTEQGDSAMYLCASTGGSSNEQFFGPGTRLTVL.

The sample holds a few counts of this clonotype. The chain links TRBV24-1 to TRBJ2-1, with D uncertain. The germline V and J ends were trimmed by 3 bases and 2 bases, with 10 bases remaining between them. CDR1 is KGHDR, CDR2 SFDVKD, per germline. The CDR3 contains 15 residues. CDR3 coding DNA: TGTGCCACCAGTGATCCGGGCCGACCCTACAATGAGCAGTTCTTC. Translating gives CATSDPGRPYNEQFF.

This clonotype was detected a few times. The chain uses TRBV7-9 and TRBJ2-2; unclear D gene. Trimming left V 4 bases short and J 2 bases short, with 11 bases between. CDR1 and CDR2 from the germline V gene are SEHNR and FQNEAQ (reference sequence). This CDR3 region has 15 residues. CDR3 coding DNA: TGTGCCAGCAGCTCCCAAACCAGAAACACCGGGGAGCTGTTTTTT. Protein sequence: CASSSQTRNTGELFF.

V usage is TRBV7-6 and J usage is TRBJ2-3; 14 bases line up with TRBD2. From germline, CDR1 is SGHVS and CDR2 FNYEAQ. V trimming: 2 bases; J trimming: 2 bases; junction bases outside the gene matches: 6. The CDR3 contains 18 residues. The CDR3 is CASSLSGTSGGNTDTQYF. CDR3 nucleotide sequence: TGTGCCAGCAGCTTATCTGGGACTAGCGGGGGTAACACAGATACGCAGTATTTT.

The CDR3 reads CASSSPSGGPQSGQYF. The CDR3, as DNA: TGTGCCAGCAGCTCCCCTAGCGGGGGTCCACAATCCGGTCAGTACTTC. V usage is TRBV11-2 and J usage is TRBJ2-4; 10 nucleotides agree with TRBD2. With 4 bases clipped from V and 12 bases from J, the junction kept 15 bases outside the gene matches. CDR3 size: 16 residues. Germline V gene sequence: CDR1 SGHAT, CDR2 FQNNGV.

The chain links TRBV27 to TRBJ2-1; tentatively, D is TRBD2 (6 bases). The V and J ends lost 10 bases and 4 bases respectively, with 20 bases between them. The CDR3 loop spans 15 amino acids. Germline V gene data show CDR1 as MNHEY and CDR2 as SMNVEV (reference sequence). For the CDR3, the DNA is TGTGCCACACACGCCCCCGGGACTCCGTACAATGAGCAGTTCTTC. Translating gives CATHAPGTPYNEQFF.

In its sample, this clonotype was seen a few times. The CDR3 nucleotides read TGTGCCATCAGTGACGACAGTAGCGAGCAGTACGTC. Protein product: CAISDDSSEQYV. The J gene is TRBJ2-7, the V gene TRBV10-3, with D perhaps TRBD1 (5 bases). Per germline, CDR1 ENHRY and CDR2 SYGVKD. This CDR3 contains 12 residues. The V gene lost 3 bases and the J gene lost 6 bases, with 9 bases spanning the gap.

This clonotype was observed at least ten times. CDR3 bases: TGTGCCAGCAGCTTAGGGGCGGGGGGGACTGAAGCTTTCTTT. Its translation is CASSLGAGGTEAFF. The genes are TRBV7-6 and TRBJ1-1; the D gene is possibly TRBD1 (5 bases). The CDR3 contains 14 residues. The V gene's germline CDR1 is SGHVS and CDR2 FNYEAQ. V lost 1 base and J 5 bases, leaving 11 bases between the germline ends.

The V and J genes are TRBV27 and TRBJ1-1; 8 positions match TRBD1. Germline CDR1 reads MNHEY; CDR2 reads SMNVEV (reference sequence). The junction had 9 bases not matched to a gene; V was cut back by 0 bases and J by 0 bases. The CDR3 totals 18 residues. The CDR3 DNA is TGTGCCAGCAGTTTATCCCGGCGGCTACAGGGGGTGAACACTGAAGCTTTCTTT. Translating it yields CASSLSRRLQGVNTEAFF.

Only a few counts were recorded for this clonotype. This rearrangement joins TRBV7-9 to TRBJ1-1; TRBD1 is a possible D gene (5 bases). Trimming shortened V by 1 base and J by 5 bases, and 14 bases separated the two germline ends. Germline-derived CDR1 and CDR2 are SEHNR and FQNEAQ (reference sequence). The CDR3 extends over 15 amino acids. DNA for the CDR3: TGTGCCAGCAGCTTAGAAGCGGCAGGGCGGACTGAAGCTTTCTTT. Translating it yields CASSLEAAGRTEAFF.

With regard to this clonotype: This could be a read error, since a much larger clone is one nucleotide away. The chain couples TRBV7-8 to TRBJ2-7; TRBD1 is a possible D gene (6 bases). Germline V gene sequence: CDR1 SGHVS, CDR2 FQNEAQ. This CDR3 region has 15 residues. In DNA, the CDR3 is TGTGCCAACAGCTTAGGACAGCGAAGCTCCTACGAGCAGTACTTC. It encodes CANSLGQRSSYEQYF.

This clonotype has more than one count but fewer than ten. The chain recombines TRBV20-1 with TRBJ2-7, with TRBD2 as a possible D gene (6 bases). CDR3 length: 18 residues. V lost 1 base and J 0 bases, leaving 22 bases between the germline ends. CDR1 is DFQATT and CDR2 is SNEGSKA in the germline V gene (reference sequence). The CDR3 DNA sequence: TGCAGTGCTAGAGTTCGGGCTCTCGGGGAGGCTAGCTCCTACGAGCAGTACTTC. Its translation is CSARVRALGEASSYEQYF.

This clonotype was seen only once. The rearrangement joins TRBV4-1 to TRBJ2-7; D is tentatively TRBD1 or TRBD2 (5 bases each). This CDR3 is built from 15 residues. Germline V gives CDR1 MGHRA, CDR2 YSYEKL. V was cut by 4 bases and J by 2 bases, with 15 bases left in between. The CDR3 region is CASSLTRDGAYEQYF. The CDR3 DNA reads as TGCGCCAGCAGCCTGACCCGGGACGGAGCCTACGAGCAGTACTTC.

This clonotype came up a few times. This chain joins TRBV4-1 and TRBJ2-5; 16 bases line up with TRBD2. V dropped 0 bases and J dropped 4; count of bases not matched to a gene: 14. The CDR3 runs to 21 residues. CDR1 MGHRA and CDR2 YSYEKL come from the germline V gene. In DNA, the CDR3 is TGCGCCAGCAGCCAAGAAGGATTGGGACTAGCGGGGGGGTCGTGGGGAGAGACCCAGTACTTC. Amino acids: CASSQEGLGLAGGSWGETQYF.

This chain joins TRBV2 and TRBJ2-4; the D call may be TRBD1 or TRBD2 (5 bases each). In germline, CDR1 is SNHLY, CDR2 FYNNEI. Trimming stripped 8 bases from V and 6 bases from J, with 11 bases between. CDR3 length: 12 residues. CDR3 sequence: CASWGTRNIQYF. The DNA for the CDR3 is TGTGCCAGCTGGGGGACGCGAAACATTCAGTACTTC.

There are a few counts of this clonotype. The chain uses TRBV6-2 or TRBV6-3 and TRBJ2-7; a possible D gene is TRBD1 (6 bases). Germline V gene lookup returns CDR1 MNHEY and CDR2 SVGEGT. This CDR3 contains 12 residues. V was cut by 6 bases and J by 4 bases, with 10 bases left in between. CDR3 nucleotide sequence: TGTGCCAGCAGCCCAGGACAGTACGAGCAGTACGTC. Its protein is CASSPGQYEQYV.